The T cell receptor (beta chain) described here comes from a study of neoadjuvant nivolumab and ipilimumab in lung cancer. Overall study findings and caveats: Resected tumors had greater TCR richness and clonality than uninvolved lung. Pretherapy blood TCR richness correlated positively with resected tumor richness.

This table comes from immunoSEQ multiplex PCR, and its TCRdb copy is limited to in-frame clones, with some not included. The repertoire holds about 26,000 clones, 75% to 90% seen once, with 7.5% to 9% in the top ten. The sample holds one count of this clone. What it binds is unknown. Germline V gene sequence: CDR1 SEHNR, CDR2 FQNEAQ (reference sequence). The length of the CDR3 is 16 residues. V trimming: 0 bases; J trimming: 3 bases; junction bases outside the gene matches: 5. The chain employs TRBV7-9 and TRBJ2-5; 9 bases line up with TRBD1. This clonotype was obtained from an adult with non-small cell lung cancer. The sample consisted of tumor tissue, taken after neoadjuvant nivolumab, alone or with ipilimumab, at or shortly before surgery. CDR3 amino acids: CASSLAGQGLEETQYF. For the CDR3, the DNA is TGTGCCAGCAGCTTAGCTGGACAGGGGTTAGAAGAGACCCAGTACTTC.